Following are 14 T cell receptor beta chains from one sample sequenced in a study of shared clonotypes between healthy human individuals. Data came from immunoSEQ multiplex PCR; TCRdb stores just in-frame clones and leaves some out. The table shows some 530,000 clones, with around four fifths occurring only once. The source material was PBMCs. All receptors derive from a woman aged 40 to 50 in good health. Some clones in this sample may be carry-over from other donors' samples.

The genes are TRBV7-6 and TRBJ2-5, with 7 bases that match TRBD2. The CDR3 is 15 amino acids. Germline lookup yields CDR1 SGHVS and CDR2 FNYEAQ. Germline trimming cut 3 bases from V and 3 bases from J; bases unmatched to any gene: 7. The DNA of the CDR3 is TGTGCCAGCAGCTTGGGAGGGTTCAGGGAAGAGACCCAGTACTTC. The encoded protein is CASSLGGFREETQYF.

In DNA, the CDR3 is TGTGCCAGCAGCCCTACAGAATCCAATCAGCCCCAGCATTTT. Its translation is CASSPTESNQPQHF. The rearrangement joins TRBV7-8 to TRBJ1-5; D call uncertain. Germline CDR1 reads SGHVS; CDR2 reads FQNEAQ. The CDR3 runs to 14 residues. V lost 5 bases and J 3 bases, leaving 11 bases between the germline ends.

The chain recombines TRBV5-1 with TRBJ2-3; D might be TRBD2 (6 bases). Germline V gene sequence: CDR1 SGHRS, CDR2 YFSETQ. The CDR3 has 16 amino acids. Trimming left V 0 bases short and J 1 base short, with 12 bases between. The CDR3 loop is CASSLDGASGTDTQYF. CDR3 DNA sequence: TGCGCCAGCAGCTTGGACGGGGCTAGCGGCACAGATACGCAGTATTTT.

The chain uses TRBV4-1 and TRBJ2-1; TRBD2 agrees at 7 bases. With 2 bases clipped from V and 12 bases from J, the junction kept 10 bases outside the gene matches. The CDR3 consists of 14 residues. Per the germline V gene, CDR1 is MGHRA and CDR2 is YSYEKL. The chain's CDR3 is CASSQRTLAAGQFF. The CDR3 DNA reads as TGCGCCAGCAGCCAAAGGACCCTAGCGGCCGGGCAGTTCTTC.

The chain combines TRBV6-1 with TRBJ2-7, with D perhaps matching TRBD1 or TRBD2 (5 bases each). CDR3 size: 15 residues. The V gene lost 3 bases and the J gene lost 3 bases, with 15 bases spanning the gap. Germline CDR1 is MNHNS and CDR2 is SASEGT. The CDR3 bases are TGTGCCAGCAGTGAGGGGGACGGGGCAAACTACGAGCAGTACTTC. As protein: CASSEGDGANYEQYF.

V is TRBV5-4 and J is TRBJ1-1; D gene uncertain. Germline loops: CDR1 SGHNT, CDR2 YYREEE (reference sequence). The CDR3 is 16 residues long. Deletions cut 0 bases from V and 4 bases from J, with 16 bases between. The CDR3 spells CASSLGGGLGVTEAFF. CDR3 DNA: TGTGCCAGCAGCTTGGGGGGAGGGCTCGGTGTCACTGAAGCTTTCTTT.

This clone has a single count. This chain connects TRBV12-5 to TRBJ2-3; a possible D gene is TRBD2 (6 bases). Germline V gives CDR1 LGHNT, CDR2 FRNRAP. This CDR3 has 15 residues. The germline V and J ends were trimmed by 3 bases and 0 bases, with 10 bases remaining between them. CDR3 sequence reads: CASGLGGLSTDTQYF. Here the CDR3 DNA reads TGTGCTAGTGGTTTAGGAGGGCTGAGCACAGATACGCAGTATTTT.

The chain links TRBV5-1 to TRBJ2-3, with unresolved D. Germline CDR1 SGHRS, CDR2 YFSETQ. This CDR3 has 14 amino acids. Trimming took 4 bases from V and 2 from J, leaving 11 bases between them. This CDR3 is CASSPVQTTDTQYF. The CDR3 DNA sequence: TGCGCCAGCAGCCCCGTCCAGACCACAGATACGCAGTATTTT.

Remarks on this clone: A far larger clone differs by one base, so this is likely a read error. Within the sample, other DNA sequences also encode this same CDR3. The chain has TRBV2 and TRBJ1-1; TRBD1 matches at 9 bases. Per the germline V gene, CDR1 is SNHLY and CDR2 is FYNNEI. CDR3 length: 17 residues. The CDR3 protein is CASSGWDRVTVNTEAFF. CDR3 in DNA: TGTGCCAGTAGTGGTTGGGACAGGGTTACGGTGAACACTGAAGCTTTCTTT.

This rearrangement joins TRBV27 to TRBJ1-5, with 12 bases aligning to TRBD1. With V trimmed by 2 bases and J by 2 bases, 10 bases remained unmatched. CDR3 length equals 19 residues. Germline loops: CDR1 MNHEY, CDR2 SMNVEV (reference sequence). The CDR3: CASSLVGTGGKFGNQPQHF. In DNA, the CDR3 is TGTGCCAGCAGTTTAGTGGGGACAGGGGGCAAGTTTGGCAATCAGCCCCAGCATTTT.

A few counts support this clone. The CDR3 nucleotides read TGTGCCAGCAGCCAAGATCTGGGCAGGGGTTCTGGAAACACCATATATTTT. Protein sequence: CASSQDLGRGSGNTIYF. The V and J genes are TRBV4-2 and TRBJ1-3; possibly TRBD1 for D (6 bases). The CDR3 consists of 17 residues. Trimming shortened V by 0 bases and J by 1 base, and 13 bases separated the two germline ends. Germline CDR1 is LGHNA and CDR2 is YNFKEQ.

This sequence joins TRBV7-3 and TRBJ1-1; the D is unclear. The CDR3 runs to 13 residues. Germline V gene data show CDR1 as SGHTA and CDR2 as FQGTGA. Trimming pared 1 base from V and 4 bases from J, leaving 7 bases between. CDR3 sequence reads: CASSLRRTTEAFF. In DNA form, the CDR3 reads TGTGCCAGCAGCTTAAGACGGACCACTGAAGCTTTCTTT.

The gene calls are TRBV27 and TRBJ2-7; D tentatively fits TRBD1 or TRBD2 (6 bases each). Trimming removed 5 bases from V and 2 bases from J, with 13 bases in between. Germline-derived CDR1 and CDR2 are MNHEY and SMNVEV (reference sequence). This CDR3 spans 14 amino acids. CDR3 nucleotide sequence: TGTGCCAGCAGTCCATGGGGGGCTGCCTACGAGCAGTACTTC. Translation gives CASSPWGAAYEQYF.

In its sample, this clone was seen once. The V and J genes are TRBV5-1 and TRBJ2-5; 7 bases are a match to TRBD2. Germline trimming cut 4 bases from V and 1 base from J; bases unmatched to any gene: 4. The CDR3 runs 14 residues. The germline V gene has CDR1 SGHRS and CDR2 YFSETQ. CDR3 in amino acids: CASSPGGVQETQYF. The CDR3 DNA is TGCGCCAGCAGCCCGGGGGGAGTCCAAGAGACCCAGTACTTC.